These T cell receptor beta chains were read from a single sample in a study of metastatic and nonmetastatic thyroid tumors. With MiXCR, TCRdb reprocessed the PCR reads. Of approximately 15,000 clones in the sample, approximately 20% were seen once. The sample was blood. The receptor set was obtained from a female donor with papillary thyroid cancer or a benign thyroid nodule (not recorded which). Some clones in this sample may be carry-over from other donors' samples. Both conserved end residues are part of each CDR3. D genes are given only for firm matches. Only some rows state a clone size, as once, few, many or a class for expanded clones.

clone size	J gene	D gene	V gene	CDR3 protein	CDR3 DNA
many	TRBJ2-7	TRBD2	TRBV3-1	CASSQGPVAGEGLEQYF	TGTGCCAGCAGCCAAGGTCCGGTGGCGGGAGAGGGCCTCGAGCAGTACTTC
NA	TRBJ1-5	TRBD1	TRBV20-1	CSAGTGLQPQHF	TGCAGTGCCGGGACAGGGCTTCAGCCCCAGCATTTT
NA	TRBJ2-5	NA	TRBV2	CASTMGQGSRETQYF	TGTGCCAGCACCATGGGGCAGGGTAGTAGAGAGACCCAGTACTTC
many	TRBJ1-3	NA	TRBV4-2	CASSQVPQQLTGNTIYF	TGTGCCAGCAGCCAAGTTCCACAGCAACTAACAGGAAACACCATATATTTT
many	TRBJ2-5	TRBD2	TRBV7-2	CASSLGFVYSGRKETQYF	TGTGCCAGCAGCTTAGGCTTCGTGTATAGCGGGAGAAAGGAGACCCAGTACTTC
NA	TRBJ2-3	TRBD2	TRBV29-1	CSVGAGETDTQYF	TGTAGCGTTGGGGCGGGGGAGACGGATACGCAGTATTTT
many	TRBJ1-1	NA	TRBV5-6	CASSWRQVDTEAFF	TGTGCCAGCAGCTGGAGACAGGTGGATACTGAAGCTTTCTTT
many	TRBJ2-7	TRBD2	TRBV3-1	CASSQDLAGGTYEQYF	TGTGCCAGCAGCCAAGATCTAGCGGGAGGGACGTACGAGCAGTACTTC
NA	TRBJ2-7	NA	TRBV4-2	CASSQLQGGREQYF	TGTGCCAGCAGCCAACTACAGGGGGGGAGGGAGCAGTACTTC
many	TRBJ2-3	TRBD1	TRBV27	CASSRGQGAEDTQYF	TGTGCCAGCAGTCGCGGACAGGGGGCTGAAGATACGCAGTATTTT
many	TRBJ1-2	NA	TRBV9	CASSAKSLLDGNYGYTF	TGTGCCAGCAGCGCGAAATCCCTCTTGGACGGTAACTATGGCTACACCTTC
NA	TRBJ2-5	NA	TRBV4-3	CASSQDTGKGGTQYF	TGCGCCAGCAGCCAAGATACGGGAAAGGGAGGGACCCAGTACTTC
medium-sized	TRBJ2-3	NA	TRBV2	CATAGLTDTQYF	TGTGCCACCGCGGGTTTAACAGATACGCAGTATTTT
medium-sized	TRBJ2-5	NA	TRBV6-2/TRBV6-3	CASSYEFTGLSRGETQYF	TGTGCCAGCAGTTACGAATTTACGGGACTTTCGAGGGGCGAGACCCAGTACTTC
many	TRBJ2-2	TRBD2	TRBV4-3	CASSQDRSGSYTGELFF	TGCGCCAGCAGCCAAGATCGTAGCGGGAGTTACACCGGGGAGCTGTTTTTT
many	TRBJ2-1	NA	TRBV4-3	CASSLMVAYDGSSYNEQFF	TGCGCCAGCAGCCTAATGGTAGCCTATGACGGGAGCTCCTACAATGAGCAGTTCTTC
NA	TRBJ2-2	NA	TRBV10-2	CASSDEGVNTGELFF	TGCGCCAGCAGTGACGAGGGAGTGAACACAGGGGAGCTGTTTTTT
NA	TRBJ2-3	TRBD2	TRBV12-3/TRBV12-4	CASLRAGETDTQYF	TGTGCCAGCCTTAGGGCGGGGGAGACAGATACGCAGTATTTT
NA	TRBJ2-7	TRBD1	TRBV6-2/TRBV6-3	CASSPSRTGNSYEQYF	TGTGCCAGCAGTCCGTCCAGGACAGGGAATTCCTACGAGCAGTACTTC
NA	TRBJ2-1	NA	TRBV20-1	CSALRRYFYNEQFF	TGCAGTGCCCTCCGCCGCTACTTCTACAATGAGCAGTTCTTC
NA	TRBJ2-7	NA	TRBV14	CASSQELASSYEQYF	TGTGCCAGCAGCCAAGAGTTAGCCAGCTCCTACGAGCAGTACTTC
few	TRBJ2-5	NA	TRBV28	CASRIPAMGNQETQYF	TGTGCCAGCAGGATCCCGGCCATGGGCAACCAAGAGACCCAGTACTTC
medium-sized	TRBJ2-2	NA	TRBV6-4	CASSVVWGTGELFF	TGTGCCAGCAGTGTGGTTTGGGGCACCGGGGAGCTGTTTTTT
medium-sized	TRBJ2-7	TRBD1	TRBV10-2	CASTAQGTYEQYF	TGCGCCAGCACAGCACAGGGGACCTACGAGCAGTACTTC
medium-sized	TRBJ2-3	TRBD1	TRBV6-1	CASSRTGRTDTQYF	TGTGCCAGCAGCCGGACAGGCCGCACAGATACGCAGTATTTT
NA	TRBJ1-1	NA	TRBV11-2	CASSLDPAPNTEAFF	TGTGCCAGCAGCTTAGATCCAGCCCCGAACACTGAAGCTTTCTTT
NA	TRBJ2-7	NA	TRBV6-1	CASGEAKIPRYEQYF	TGTGCCAGTGGCGAGGCCAAGATTCCCCGATACGAGCAGTACTTC
many	TRBJ1-3	TRBD1	TRBV20-1	CSASEGTGLNTIYF	TGCAGTGCTAGCGAAGGGACAGGGTTGAACACCATATATTTT
NA	TRBJ2-3	TRBD1	TRBV7-3	CASSLTGTGPLIRRYTQYF	TGTGCCAGCAGCTTAACCGGGACAGGGCCCCTTATACGTCGTTATACGCAGTATTTT
few	TRBJ1-1	NA	TRBV10-3	CAIRVDASGNTEAFF	TGTGCCATCAGGGTAGATGCAAGCGGGAACACTGAAGCTTTCTTT
medium-sized	TRBJ2-3	NA	TRBV5-1	CASSLGLGPPDTQYF	TGCGCCAGCAGCTTGGGACTAGGTCCGCCCGATACGCAGTATTTT
NA	TRBJ1-3	TRBD1	TRBV28	CASSLPLQGLVNTIYF	TGTGCCAGCAGTTTACCATTACAGGGGCTTGTAAACACCATATATTTT
medium-sized	TRBJ2-7	NA	TRBV11-3	CASSQRRGDPYEQYF	TGTGCCAGCAGCCAACGGCGGGGAGATCCCTACGAGCAGTACTTC
few	TRBJ2-3	NA	TRBV2	CASSETTTDTQYF	TGTGCCAGCAGCGAAACTACCACAGATACGCAGTATTTT
NA	TRBJ2-3	TRBD2	TRBV29-1	CSASSGSQADTQYF	TGCAGCGCCTCTAGCGGGAGTCAAGCAGATACGCAGTATTTT
NA	TRBJ2-2	TRBD2	TRBV5-1	CANSLAGANTGGLFF	TGCGCCAACAGCTTAGCGGGAGCGAACACCGGGGGGCTGTTTTTT
NA	TRBJ2-7	NA	TRBV30	CAWSVALGVGGLDEQYF	TGTGCCTGGAGTGTAGCGTTGGGGGTGGGGGGTCTGGACGAGCAGTACTTC
NA	TRBJ2-5	NA	TRBV6-2/TRBV6-3	CASRETQYF	TGTGCCAGCAGGGAGACCCAGTACTTC
medium-sized	TRBJ1-5	NA	TRBV6-2/TRBV6-3	CASSYYGAGQPQHF	TGTGCCAGCAGTTACTATGGGGCCGGTCAGCCCCAGCATTTT
many	TRBJ2-5	TRBD2	TRBV4-3	CASSLGASGTDQETQYF	TGCGCCAGCAGCCTAGGGGCTAGCGGGACAGATCAAGAGACCCAGTACTTC
medium-sized	TRBJ1-2	TRBD1	TRBV28	CASSLGRQGHGYTF	TGTGCCAGCAGTCTGGGGAGACAGGGCCATGGCTACACCTTC
many	TRBJ2-2	TRBD1	TRBV25-1	CASSERQGAGGELFF	TGTGCCAGCAGTGAACGACAGGGGGCGGGCGGGGAGCTGTTTTTT
NA	TRBJ1-1	NA	TRBV12-3/TRBV12-4	CASSYGMNTEAFF	TGTGCCAGCAGTTATGGCATGAACACTGAAGCTTTCTTT
NA	TRBJ1-6	NA	TRBV10-2	CASSEGAQSPLHF	TGCGCCAGCAGTGAGGGCGCCCAATCACCCCTCCACTTT
NA	TRBJ1-4	TRBD1	TRBV18	CASSAGTGDEKLFF	TGTGCCAGCTCAGCCGGGACAGGGGATGAAAAACTGTTTTTT
medium-sized	TRBJ1-6	NA	TRBV6-5	CASSYPELELYNSPLHF	TGTGCCAGCAGTTACCCGGAACTAGAACTCTATAATTCACCCCTCCACTTT
NA	TRBJ2-5	NA	TRBV2	CASSEQSGGQETQYF	TGTGCCAGCAGTGAACAGTCTGGCGGCCAAGAGACCCAGTACTTC
medium-sized	TRBJ2-5	NA	TRBV6-1	CASSEWVGETQYF	TGTGCCAGCAGTGAATGGGTAGGGGAGACCCAGTACTTC
many	TRBJ1-2	NA	TRBV19	CASSIVGDGSNYGYTF	TGTGCCAGTAGTATAGTTGGGGACGGCTCTAACTATGGCTACACCTTC
few	TRBJ2-7	NA	TRBV28	CASSFSPDEQYF	TGTGCCAGCAGTTTTAGCCCGGACGAGCAGTACTTC
many	TRBJ2-3	NA	TRBV5-1	CASSLDWVRAGDTQYF	TGCGCCAGCAGCTTGGATTGGGTGAGGGCTGGGGATACGCAGTATTTT